This T cell receptor (beta chain) stems from a study of shared clonotypes between healthy human individuals. The repertoire was sequenced with immunoSEQ multiplex PCR; TCRdb's copy has only in-frame clones and lacks some. Among more than 2 million clones listed, 90% to 95% were seen once. Germline V CDR1 and CDR2: MDHEN, SYDVKM. V lost 6 bases to trimming and J lost 8 bases; unmatched junction nucleotides: 6. The CDR3 consists of 13 residues. CD8 cells regarded as naive lacked CD45RO, were positively chosen for CCR7, and omitted terminally differentiated effector memory CD45RA+ cells. This chain uses TRBV28 with TRBJ1-4; 7 positions match TRBD1. This clonotype was obtained from a man aged 18 to 29 in good health. Some clones in this sample may be carry-over from other donors' samples. Input material: naive CD8+ T cells from PBMCs. The CDR3 protein is CASRWTGLEKLFF. The CDR3 bases are TGTGCCAGCAGGTGGACAGGCCTGGAAAAACTGTTTTTT. Full variable domain (outside the CDR3, taken from reference TRBV28 and TRBJ1-4): DVKVTQSSRYLVKRTGEKVFLECVQDMDHENMFWYRQDPGLGLRLIYFSYDVKMKEKGDIPEGYSVSREKKERFSLILESASTNQTSMYLCASRWTGLEKLFFGSGTQLSVL.